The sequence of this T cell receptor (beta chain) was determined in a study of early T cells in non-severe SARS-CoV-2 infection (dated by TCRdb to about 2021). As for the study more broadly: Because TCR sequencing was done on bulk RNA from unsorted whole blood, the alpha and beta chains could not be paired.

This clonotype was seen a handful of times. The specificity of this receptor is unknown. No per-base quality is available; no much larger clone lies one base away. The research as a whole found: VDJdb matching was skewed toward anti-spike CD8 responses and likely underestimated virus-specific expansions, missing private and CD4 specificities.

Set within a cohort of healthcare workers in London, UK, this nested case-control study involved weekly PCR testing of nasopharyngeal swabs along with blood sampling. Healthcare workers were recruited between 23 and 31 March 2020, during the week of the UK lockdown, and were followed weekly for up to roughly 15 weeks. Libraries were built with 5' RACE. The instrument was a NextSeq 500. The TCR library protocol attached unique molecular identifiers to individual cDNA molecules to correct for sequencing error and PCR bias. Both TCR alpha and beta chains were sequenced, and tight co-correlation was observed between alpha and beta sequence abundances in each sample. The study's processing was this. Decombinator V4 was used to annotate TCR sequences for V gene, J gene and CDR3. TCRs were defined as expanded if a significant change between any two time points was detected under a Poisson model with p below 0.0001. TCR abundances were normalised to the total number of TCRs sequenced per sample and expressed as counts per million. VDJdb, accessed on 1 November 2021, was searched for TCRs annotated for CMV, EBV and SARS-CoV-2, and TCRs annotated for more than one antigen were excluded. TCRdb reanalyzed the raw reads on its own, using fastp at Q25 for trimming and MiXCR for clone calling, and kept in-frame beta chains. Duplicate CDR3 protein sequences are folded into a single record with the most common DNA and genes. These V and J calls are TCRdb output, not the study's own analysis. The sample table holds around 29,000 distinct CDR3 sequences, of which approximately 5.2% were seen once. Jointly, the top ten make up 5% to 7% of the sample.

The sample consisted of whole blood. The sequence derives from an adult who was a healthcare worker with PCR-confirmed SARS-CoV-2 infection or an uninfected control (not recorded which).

The DNA sequence is given as TGTGCCATCGGTAGAACGGATGAGCAGTTCTTC. It encodes CAIGRTDEQFF. The sequence links TRBV10-3 to TRBJ2-1, with the D segment identity uncertain. As encoded in the germline V gene, CDR1 is ENHRY while CDR2 is SYGVKD. Inclusive of the bounding cysteine and phenylalanine, the CDR3 is 11 residues long. Only CDR3 DNA is held: 33 bases, read in frame from base 1. V gives up 8 bases and J gives up 8 bases, and the segment between their germline ends measures 10 bases.